This T cell receptor beta chain was captured in a study of blood T cell repertoires in COVID-19. V lost 2 bases and J lost 4; bases outside the gene matches: 9. Germline V gene sequence: CDR1 SGHTA, CDR2 FQGNSA. There are 16 residues in the CDR3. Original methodology: Estimates of nucleated cell counts were drawn from the amplification of reference gene primers. The protocol was immunoSEQ multiplex PCR, while the TCRdb copy is restricted to in-frame clones and leaves out a portion. The D gene and trimming were derived from the DNA, and the V and J assignments and clone size from that table. The sample shows about 51,000 clones, more than 75% of them seen only once.

The V and J genes are TRBV7-2 and TRBJ2-5; 8 positions agree with TRBD2. Input material: peripheral blood. This clonotype was obtained from a human donor with acute or convalescent COVID-19. The donor label of this sample is uncertain. DNA of the CDR3: TGTGCCAGCAGCTTATTCGCGGTCGCGGGAGGAGAGACCCAGTACTTC. This encodes CASSLFAVAGGETQYF. Complete variable domain (other parts from reference TRBV7-2 and TRBJ2-5): GAGVSQSPSNKVTEKGKDVELRCDPISGHTALYWYRQSLGQGLEFLIYFQGNSAPDKSGLPSDRFSAERTGGSVSTLTIQRTQQEDSAVYLCASSLFAVAGGETQYFGPGTRLLVL.